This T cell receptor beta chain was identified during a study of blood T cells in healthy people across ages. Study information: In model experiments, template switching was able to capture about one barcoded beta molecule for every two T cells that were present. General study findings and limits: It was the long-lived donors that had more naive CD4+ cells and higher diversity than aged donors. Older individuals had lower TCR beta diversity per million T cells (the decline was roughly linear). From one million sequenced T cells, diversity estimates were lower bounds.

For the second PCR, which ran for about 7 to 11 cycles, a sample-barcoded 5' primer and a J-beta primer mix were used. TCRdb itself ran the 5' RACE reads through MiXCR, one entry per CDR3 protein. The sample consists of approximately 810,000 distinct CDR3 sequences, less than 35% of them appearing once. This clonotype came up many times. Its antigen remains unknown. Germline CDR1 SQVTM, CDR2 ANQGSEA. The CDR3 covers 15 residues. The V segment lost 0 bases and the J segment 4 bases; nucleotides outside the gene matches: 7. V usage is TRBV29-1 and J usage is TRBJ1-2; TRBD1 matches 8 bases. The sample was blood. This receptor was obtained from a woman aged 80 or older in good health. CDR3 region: CSVEDTGGRSYGYTF. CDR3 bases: TGCAGCGTTGAAGATACAGGGGGAAGGAGCTATGGCTACACCTTC.